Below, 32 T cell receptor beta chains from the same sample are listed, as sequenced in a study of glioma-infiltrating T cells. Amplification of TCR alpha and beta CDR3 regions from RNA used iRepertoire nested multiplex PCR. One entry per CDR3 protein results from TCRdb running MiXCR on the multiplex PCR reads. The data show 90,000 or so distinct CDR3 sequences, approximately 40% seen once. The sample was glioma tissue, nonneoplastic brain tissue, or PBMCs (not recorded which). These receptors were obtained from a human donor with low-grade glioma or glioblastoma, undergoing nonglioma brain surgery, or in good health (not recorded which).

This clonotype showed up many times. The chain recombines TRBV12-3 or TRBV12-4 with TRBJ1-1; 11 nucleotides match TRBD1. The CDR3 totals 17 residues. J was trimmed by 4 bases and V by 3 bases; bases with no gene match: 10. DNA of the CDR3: TGTGCCAGCAGTTTGCACGGGTTAGGGACAGGGGGCACTGAAGCTTTCTTT. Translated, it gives CASSLHGLGTGGTEAFF.

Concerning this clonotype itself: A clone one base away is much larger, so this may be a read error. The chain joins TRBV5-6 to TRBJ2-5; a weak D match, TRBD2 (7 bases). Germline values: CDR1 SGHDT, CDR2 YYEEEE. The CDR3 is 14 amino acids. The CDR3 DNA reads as TGTACCAGCAGCTTCTCTGGGGGGGCGAAGACCCAGTACTTC. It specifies CTSSFSGGAKTQYF.

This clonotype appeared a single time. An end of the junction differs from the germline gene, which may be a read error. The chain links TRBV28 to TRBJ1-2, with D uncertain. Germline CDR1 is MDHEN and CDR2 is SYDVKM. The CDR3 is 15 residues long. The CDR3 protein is CAGSSLLRGFSGYTF. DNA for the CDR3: TGTGCCGGCAGTTCCCTCCTACGAGGGTTCAGTGGCTACACCTTC.

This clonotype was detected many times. CDR3 amino acids: CASSLIKTSRNTEAFF. The CDR3, as DNA: TGTGCCAGCAGCTTAATAAAGACGTCGAGGAACACTGAAGCTTTCTTT. This chain connects TRBV7-2 to TRBJ1-1, with D hard to call. This CDR3 is built from 16 residues. Germline V gene lookup returns CDR1 SGHTA and CDR2 FQGNSA. The V end lost 2 bases, the J end lost 1 base, and 14 bases lay between the germline ends.

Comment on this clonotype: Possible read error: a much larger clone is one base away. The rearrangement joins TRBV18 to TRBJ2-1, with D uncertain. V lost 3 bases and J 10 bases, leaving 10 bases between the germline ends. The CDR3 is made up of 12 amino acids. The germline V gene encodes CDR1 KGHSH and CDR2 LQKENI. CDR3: CASSPVNAEQFF. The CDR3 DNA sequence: TGTGCCAGCTCACCGGTCAATGCCGAGCAGTTCTTC.

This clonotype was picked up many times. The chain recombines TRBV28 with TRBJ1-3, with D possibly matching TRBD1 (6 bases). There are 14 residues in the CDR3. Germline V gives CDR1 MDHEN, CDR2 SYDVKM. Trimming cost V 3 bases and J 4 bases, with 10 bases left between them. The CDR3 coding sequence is TGTGCCAGCAGTTTCGGGGGCCCCGGAAACACCATATATTTT. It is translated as CASSFGGPGNTIYF.

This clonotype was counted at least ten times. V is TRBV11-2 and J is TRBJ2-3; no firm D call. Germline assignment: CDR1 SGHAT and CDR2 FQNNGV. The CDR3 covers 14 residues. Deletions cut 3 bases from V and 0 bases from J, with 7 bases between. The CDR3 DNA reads TGTGCCAGCAGCTTTGGGATGAGCACAGATACGCAGTATTTT. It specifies CASSFGMSTDTQYF. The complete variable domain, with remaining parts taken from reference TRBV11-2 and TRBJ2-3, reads EAGVAQSPRYKIIEKRQSVAFWCNPISGHATLYWYQQILGQGPKLLIQFQNNGVVDDSQLPKDRFSAERLKGVDSTLKIQPAKLEDSAVYLCASSFGMSTDTQYFGPGTRLTVL.

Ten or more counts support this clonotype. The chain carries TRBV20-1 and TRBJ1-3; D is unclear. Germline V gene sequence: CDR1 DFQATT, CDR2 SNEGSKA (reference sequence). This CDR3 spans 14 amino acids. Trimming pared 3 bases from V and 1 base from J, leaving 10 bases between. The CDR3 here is CSASLPMSGNTIYF. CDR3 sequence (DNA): TGCAGTGCTAGCCTGCCTATGTCTGGAAACACCATATATTTT.

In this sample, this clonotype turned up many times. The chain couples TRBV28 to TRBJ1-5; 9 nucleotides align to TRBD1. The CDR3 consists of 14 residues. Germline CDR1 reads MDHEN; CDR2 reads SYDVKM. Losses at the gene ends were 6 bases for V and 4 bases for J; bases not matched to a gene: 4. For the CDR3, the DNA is TGTGCCAGCAGCGCAGGGACAGGGAATCAGCCCCAGCATTTT. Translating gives CASSAGTGNQPQHF.

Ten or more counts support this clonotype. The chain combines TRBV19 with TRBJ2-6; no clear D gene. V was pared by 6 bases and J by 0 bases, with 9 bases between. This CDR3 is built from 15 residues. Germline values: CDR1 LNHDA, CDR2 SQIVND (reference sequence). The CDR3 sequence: CASRPDHSGANVLTF. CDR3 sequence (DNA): TGTGCCAGTAGGCCGGACCACTCTGGGGCCAACGTCCTGACTTTC.

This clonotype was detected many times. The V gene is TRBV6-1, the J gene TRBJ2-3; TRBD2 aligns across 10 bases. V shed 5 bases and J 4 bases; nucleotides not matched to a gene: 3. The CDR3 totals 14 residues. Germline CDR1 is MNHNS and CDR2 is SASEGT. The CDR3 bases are TGTGCCAGCAGTTCAGGACTAGCGGCAGATACGCAGTATTTT. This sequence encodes CASSSGLAADTQYF.

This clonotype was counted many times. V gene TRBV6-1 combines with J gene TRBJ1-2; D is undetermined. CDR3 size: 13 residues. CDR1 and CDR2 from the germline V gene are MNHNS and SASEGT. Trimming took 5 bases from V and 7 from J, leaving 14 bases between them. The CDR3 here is CASSTVRTAGYTF. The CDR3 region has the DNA TGTGCCAGCAGTACCGTCAGGACGGCTGGCTACACCTTC.

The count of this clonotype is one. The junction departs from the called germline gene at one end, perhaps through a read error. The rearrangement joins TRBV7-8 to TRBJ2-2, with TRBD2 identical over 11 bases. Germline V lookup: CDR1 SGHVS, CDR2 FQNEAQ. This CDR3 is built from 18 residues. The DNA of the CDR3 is TGTGCCAGCCGCTGGCAAACGTCTAGCGGGGGGAACACCGGGAAGCTGTTTTTT. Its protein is CASRWQTSSGGNTGKLFF.

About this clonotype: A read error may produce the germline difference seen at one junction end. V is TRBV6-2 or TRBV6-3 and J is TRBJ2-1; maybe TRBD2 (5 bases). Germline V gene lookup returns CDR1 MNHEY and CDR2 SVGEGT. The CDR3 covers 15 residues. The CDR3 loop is CVSSPKTRGSNERFF. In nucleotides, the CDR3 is TGTGTCAGCAGCCCAAAGACCCGTGGGAGTAATGAGCGGTTCTTC.

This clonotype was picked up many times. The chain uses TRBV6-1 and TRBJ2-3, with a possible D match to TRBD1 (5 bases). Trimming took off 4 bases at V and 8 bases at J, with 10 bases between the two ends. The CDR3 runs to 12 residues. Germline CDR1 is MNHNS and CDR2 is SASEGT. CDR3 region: CASSVRAGTQYF. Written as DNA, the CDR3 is TGTGCCAGCAGTGTCAGGGCAGGTACGCAGTATTTT.

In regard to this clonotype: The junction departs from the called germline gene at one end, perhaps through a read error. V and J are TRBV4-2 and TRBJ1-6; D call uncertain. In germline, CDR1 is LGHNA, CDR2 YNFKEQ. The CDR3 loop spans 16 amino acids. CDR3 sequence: CASSQVVSDYNSPLLF. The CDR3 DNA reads TGTGCCAGTAGCCAAGTGGTCAGCGACTATAATTCACCCCTCCTCTTT.

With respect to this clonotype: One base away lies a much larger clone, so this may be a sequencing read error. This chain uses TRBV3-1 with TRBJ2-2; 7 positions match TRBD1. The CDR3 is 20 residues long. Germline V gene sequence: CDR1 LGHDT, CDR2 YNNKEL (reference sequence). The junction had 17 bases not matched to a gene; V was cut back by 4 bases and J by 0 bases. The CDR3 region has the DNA TGTGCCAGCAGCCCTCAAAGACAGGGTTTAATAAGGTCGAACACCGGGGAGCTGTTTTTT. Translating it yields CASSPQRQGLIRSNTGELFF. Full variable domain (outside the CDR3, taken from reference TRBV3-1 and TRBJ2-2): DTAVSQTPKYLVTQMGNDKSIKCEQNLGHDTMYWYKQDSKKFLKIMFSYNNKELIINETVPNRFSPKSPDKAHLNLHINSLELGDSAVYFCASSPQRQGLIRSNTGELFFGEGSRLTVL.

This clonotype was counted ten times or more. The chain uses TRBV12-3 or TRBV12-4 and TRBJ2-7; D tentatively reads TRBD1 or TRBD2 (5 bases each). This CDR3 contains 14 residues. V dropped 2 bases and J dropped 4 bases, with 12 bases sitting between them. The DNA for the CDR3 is TGTGCCAGCAGTTTACAGGGAGTCGGGTACGAGCAGTACTTC. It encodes CASSLQGVGYEQYF.

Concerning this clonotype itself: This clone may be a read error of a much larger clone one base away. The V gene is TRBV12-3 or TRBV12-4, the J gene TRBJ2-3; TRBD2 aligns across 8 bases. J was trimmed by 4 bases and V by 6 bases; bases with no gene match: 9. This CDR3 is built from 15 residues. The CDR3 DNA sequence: TGTGCCAGCAGCAAATCCGCGCGGGAGGCAGATACGCAGTATTTT. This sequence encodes CASSKSAREADTQYF.

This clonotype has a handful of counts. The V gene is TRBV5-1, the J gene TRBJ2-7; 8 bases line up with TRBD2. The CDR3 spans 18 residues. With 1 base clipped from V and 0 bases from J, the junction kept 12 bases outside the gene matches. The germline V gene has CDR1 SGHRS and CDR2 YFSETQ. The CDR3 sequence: CASSLLPQTSGSSYEQYF. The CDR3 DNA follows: TGCGCCAGCAGCTTGTTACCCCAAACTAGCGGAAGCTCCTACGAGCAGTACTTC.

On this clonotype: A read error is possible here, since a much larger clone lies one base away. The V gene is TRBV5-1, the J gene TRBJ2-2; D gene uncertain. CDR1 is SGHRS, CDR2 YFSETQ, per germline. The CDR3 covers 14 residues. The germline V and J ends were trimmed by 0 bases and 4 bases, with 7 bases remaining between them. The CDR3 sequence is CASSLGRPTGELFF. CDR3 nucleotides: TGCGCCAGCAGCTTGGGCCGCCCCACCGGGGAGCTGTTTTTT.

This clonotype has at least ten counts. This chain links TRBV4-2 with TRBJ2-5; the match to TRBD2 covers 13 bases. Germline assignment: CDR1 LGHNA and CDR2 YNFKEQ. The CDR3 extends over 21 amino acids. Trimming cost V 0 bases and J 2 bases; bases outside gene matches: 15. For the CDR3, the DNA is TGTGCCAGCAGCCAAGATCCGATGGGGGGACTAGCGGGACTTCGACAAGAGACCCAGTACTTC. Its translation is CASSQDPMGGLAGLRQETQYF.

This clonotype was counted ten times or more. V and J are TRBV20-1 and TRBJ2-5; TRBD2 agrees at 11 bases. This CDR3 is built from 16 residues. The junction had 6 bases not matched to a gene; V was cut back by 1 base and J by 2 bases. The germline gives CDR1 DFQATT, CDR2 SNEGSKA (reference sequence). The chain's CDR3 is CSARVTSGRQQETQYF. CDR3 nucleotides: TGCAGTGCTAGAGTAACTAGCGGGAGACAACAAGAGACCCAGTACTTC.

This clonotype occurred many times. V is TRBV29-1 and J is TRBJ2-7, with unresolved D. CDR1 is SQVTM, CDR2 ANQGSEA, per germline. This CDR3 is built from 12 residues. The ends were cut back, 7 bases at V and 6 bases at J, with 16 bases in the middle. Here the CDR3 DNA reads TGCAGCGCAGAAATTAACCGCGGCGAGCAGTACTTC. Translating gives CSAEINRGEQYF.

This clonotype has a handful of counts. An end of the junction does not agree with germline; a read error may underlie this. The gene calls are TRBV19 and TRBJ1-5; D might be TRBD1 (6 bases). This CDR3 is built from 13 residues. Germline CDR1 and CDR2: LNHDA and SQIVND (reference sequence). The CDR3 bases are TGTGCCAGTAGTGTGGACAGTAATCGGCCCCAGCATTTT. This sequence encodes CASSVDSNRPQHF.

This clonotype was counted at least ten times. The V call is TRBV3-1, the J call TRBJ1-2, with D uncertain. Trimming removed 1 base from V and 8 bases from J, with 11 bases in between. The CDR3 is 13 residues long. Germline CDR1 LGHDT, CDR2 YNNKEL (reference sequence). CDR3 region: CASSQVGKQGYTF. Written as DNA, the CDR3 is TGTGCCAGCAGCCAAGTGGGGAAACAGGGCTACACCTTC.

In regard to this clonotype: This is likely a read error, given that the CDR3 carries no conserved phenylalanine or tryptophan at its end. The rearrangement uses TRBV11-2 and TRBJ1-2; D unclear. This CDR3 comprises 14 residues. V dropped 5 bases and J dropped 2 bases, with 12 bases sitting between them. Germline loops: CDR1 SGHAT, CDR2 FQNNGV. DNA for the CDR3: TGTGCCAGCAGCCTAGGTATTTGGAACTATGGCTACACCTAC. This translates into CASSLGIWNYGYTY.

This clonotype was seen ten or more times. CDR3: CASSQYGPYEQYF. The CDR3 bases are TGTGCCAGCAGCCAATATGGGCCCTACGAGCAGTACTTC. J is TRBJ2-7 and V is TRBV3-1; D not certain. CDR1 LGHDT and CDR2 YNNKEL come from the germline V gene (reference sequence). V lost 2 bases to trimming and J lost 2 bases, with 7 bases between them. This CDR3 spans 13 amino acids.

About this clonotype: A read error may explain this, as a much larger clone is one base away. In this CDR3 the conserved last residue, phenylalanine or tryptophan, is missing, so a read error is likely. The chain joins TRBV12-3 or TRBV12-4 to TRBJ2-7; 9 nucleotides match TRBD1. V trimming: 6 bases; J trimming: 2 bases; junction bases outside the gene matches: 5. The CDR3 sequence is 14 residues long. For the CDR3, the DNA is TGTGCCAGCAGGGCACAGGGGGCGGCCTACGAGCAGTACCTC. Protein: CASRAQGAAYEQYL.

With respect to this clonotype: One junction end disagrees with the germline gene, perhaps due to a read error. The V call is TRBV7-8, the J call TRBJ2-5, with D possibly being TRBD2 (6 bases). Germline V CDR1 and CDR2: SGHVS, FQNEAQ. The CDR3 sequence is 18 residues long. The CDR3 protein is CASSLIPASEIGKETQYF. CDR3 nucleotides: TGTGCCAGCAGCTTAATTCCCGCTAGCGAAATTGGGAAAGAGACCCAGTACTTT.

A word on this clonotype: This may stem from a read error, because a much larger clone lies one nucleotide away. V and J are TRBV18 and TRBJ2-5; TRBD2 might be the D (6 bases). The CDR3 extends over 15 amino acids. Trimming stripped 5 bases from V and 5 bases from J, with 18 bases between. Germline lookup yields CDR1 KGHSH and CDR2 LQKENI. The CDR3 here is CASSYQEGIHETQYF. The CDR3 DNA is TGTGCCAGCTCATACCAGGAGGGAATCCACGAGACCCAGTACTTC.

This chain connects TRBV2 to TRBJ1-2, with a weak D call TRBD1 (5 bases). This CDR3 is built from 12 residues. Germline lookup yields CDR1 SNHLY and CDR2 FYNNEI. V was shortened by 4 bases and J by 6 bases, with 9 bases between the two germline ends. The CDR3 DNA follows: TGTGCCAGCAGTGGGGACGTCCATGGCTACACCTTC. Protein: CASSGDVHGYTF.